The 29 T cell receptor beta chains presented below share a single source sample, sequenced in a study of blood T cell repertoires in COVID-19. Some clones are missing from TCRdb's copy, which holds only in-frame ones; the method was immunoSEQ multiplex PCR. Of under 70,000 clones listed, roughly 78% are singletons. The sequencing input was peripheral blood. These receptor sequences come from a human donor in a cohort sampled during active COVID-19.

The chain is built from TRBV7-9 and TRBJ2-7; D perhaps matches TRBD1 (5 bases). V lost 5 bases, J lost 3 bases, and 17 bases lay in between. The germline V gene has CDR1 SEHNR and CDR2 FQNEAQ (reference sequence). CDR3 length: 15 residues. The DNA for the CDR3 is TGTGCCAGCAGCCAGAATCCAGGGTACGACTACGAGCAGTACTTC. As protein: CASSQNPGYDYEQYF.

This chain links TRBV11-3 with TRBJ2-7, with TRBD1 matching 7 bases. V shed 1 base and J 2 bases; nucleotides not matched to a gene: 5. Germline assignment: CDR1 SGHNT and CDR2 YENEEA. The CDR3 has 15 residues. The chain's CDR3 is CASSLGDRAAYEQYF. DNA of the CDR3: TGTGCCAGCAGCTTAGGAGACAGGGCCGCCTACGAGCAGTACTTC.

The sample holds a few counts of this clone. This rearrangement joins TRBV6-5 to TRBJ1-6; D not certain. V lost 6 bases, J lost 13 bases, and 19 bases lay in between. CDR1 and CDR2 from the germline V gene are MNHEY and SVGAGI. This CDR3 contains 14 residues. The chain's CDR3 is CASSRATPDYPLHF. In DNA form, the CDR3 reads TGTGCCAGCAGCCGCGCCACTCCCGATTACCCCCTCCACTTT.

The V gene is TRBV5-1, the J gene TRBJ1-1, with 7 bases that match TRBD1. This CDR3 is built from 16 residues. Trimming removed 5 bases from V and 4 bases from J; junction bases left unmatched: 14. CDR1 is SGHRS, CDR2 YFSETQ, per germline. The CDR3 is CASSEGQGGLFTEAFF. The CDR3 DNA reads as TGCGCCAGCAGTGAGGGGCAGGGGGGACTTTTCACTGAAGCTTTCTTT.

The chain uses TRBV6-5 and TRBJ2-7; 9 bases are a match to TRBD2. Trimming took 2 bases from V and 5 from J; bases not matched to a gene: 7. This CDR3 is 15 amino acids long. The germline CDR1 and CDR2 sequences are MNHEY and SVGAGI. The CDR3 DNA is TGTGCCAGCAGTTACCGGCTAGCGGGGCTCCACGAGCAGTACTTC. Its protein is CASSYRLAGLHEQYF.

V and J are TRBV7-9 and TRBJ2-3, with D tentatively TRBD1 (6 bases). Trimming removed 1 base at V and 2 bases at J, with 13 bases between. CDR3 length: 16 residues. CDR1 and CDR2 from the germline V gene are SEHNR and FQNEAQ (reference sequence). CDR3 DNA sequence: TGTGCCAGCAGCTTAGTATTCGGGACACCCACAGATACGCAGTATTTT. This gives the protein CASSLVFGTPTDTQYF.

The rearrangement links TRBV27 to TRBJ1-2; D not certain. The CDR3 sequence is 15 residues long. V was cut by 4 bases and J by 8 bases, with 20 bases left in between. Looked up from germline, CDR1 is MNHEY and CDR2 is SMNVEV (reference sequence). In nucleotides, the CDR3 is TGTGCCAGCAGTTATCTCCCCATCGGCAACGGGGGCTACACCTTC. Residues: CASSYLPIGNGGYTF.

V and J are TRBV21-1 and TRBJ2-7; the table assigns TRBD1, which was not confirmed against the DNA. TRBV21-1 is given as a pseudogene. The CDR3 runs 15 residues. The CDR3 nucleotides are TGTGCCAGCAGCCTACGGGGGACAGGGATCAACGAGCAGTACTTC. Translated, it gives CASSLRGTGINEQYF.

This chain joins TRBV2 and TRBJ2-3, with 7 nucleotides matching TRBD2. CDR1 and CDR2 (germline): SNHLY, FYNNEI. CDR3 length equals 15 residues. The V gene end was trimmed by 6 bases and the J gene end by 6 bases; junction bases not matched to a gene: 12. CDR3 DNA sequence: TGTGCCAGCAGGGCTTCCTGGACTAGACCTGATACGCAGTATTTT. It encodes CASRASWTRPDTQYF.

The rearrangement uses TRBV7-9 and TRBJ1-3; TRBD1 might be the D (6 bases). Germline-derived CDR1 and CDR2 are SEHNR and FQNEAQ (reference sequence). The CDR3 runs 14 residues. V dropped 6 bases and J dropped 1 base, with 10 bases sitting between them. CDR3 sequence: CASSLTGSGNTIYF. In nucleotides, the CDR3 is TGTGCCAGCAGTTTAACAGGGTCTGGAAACACCATATATTTT.

This sequence joins TRBV5-4 and TRBJ2-5, with 12 bases matching TRBD2. This CDR3 is 15 amino acids long. Germline CDR1 is SGHNT and CDR2 is YYREEE (reference sequence). Trimming took 3 bases from V and 4 from J; bases not matched to a gene: 4. The CDR3 is CASSSTSGRSETQYF. The CDR3 DNA reads TGTGCCAGCAGCTCGACTAGCGGGAGATCAGAGACCCAGTACTTC.

The rearrangement joins TRBV7-9 to TRBJ1-5, with D possibly matching TRBD1 (5 bases). CDR3 size: 14 residues. V lost 2 bases to trimming and J lost 5 bases, with 10 bases between them. Germline loops: CDR1 SEHNR, CDR2 FQNEAQ (reference sequence). In DNA form, the CDR3 reads TGTGCCAGCAGCTTATTAGGGGCAGATCAGCCCCAGCATTTT. This encodes CASSLLGADQPQHF.

The chain uses TRBV4-1 and TRBJ1-6; D ambiguous. The CDR3 runs 17 residues. V shed 0 bases and J shed 2 bases, with 11 bases lying between them. The germline CDR1 and CDR2 sequences are MGHRA and YSYEKL. This chain's CDR3 is CASSQDRGYAYNSPLHF. The CDR3, as DNA: TGCGCCAGCAGCCAAGATAGAGGGTACGCCTATAATTCACCCCTCCACTTT.

This clone appeared a single time. The chain recombines TRBV5-1 with TRBJ2-7, with D maybe TRBD1 (6 bases). Germline CDR1 and CDR2: SGHRS and YFSETQ. The CDR3 loop spans 13 amino acids. V lost 4 bases, J lost 3 bases, and 11 bases lay in between. CDR3 residues: CASSPQGLYEQYF. In DNA form, the CDR3 reads TGCGCCAGCAGCCCACAGGGTCTCTACGAGCAGTACTTC. The full variable domain, its missing parts supplied by reference TRBV5-1 and TRBJ2-7, is KAGVTQTPRYLIKTRGQQVTLSCSPISGHRSVSWYQQTPGQGLQFLFEYFSETQRNKGNFPGRFSGRQFSNSRSEMNVSTLELGDSALYLCASSPQGLYEQYFGPGTRLTVT.

This chain joins TRBV4-3 and TRBJ1-1; TRBD1 might be the D (5 bases). Germline values: CDR1 LGHNA, CDR2 YSLEER. CDR3 length equals 17 residues. V was pared by 3 bases and J by 5 bases, with 22 bases between. CDR3 coding DNA: TGCGCCAGCAGCCAGGGGGTAACGGGGGATTCTTGGACTGAAGCTTTCTTT. Protein sequence: CASSQGVTGDSWTEAFF.

The chain couples TRBV20-1 to TRBJ2-2; D not resolved. Per the germline V gene, CDR1 is DFQATT and CDR2 is SNEGSKA (reference sequence). Deletions cut 3 bases from V and 1 base from J, with 6 bases between. CDR3 length: 13 residues. Here the CDR3 DNA reads TGCAGTGCTAGTAAGCAGAACACCGGGGAGCTGTTTTTT. Protein sequence: CSASKQNTGELFF.

The gene calls are TRBV6-5 and TRBJ1-1, with D unresolved. Germline V gene data show CDR1 as MNHEY and CDR2 as SVGAGI. Between the trimmed V and J ends, which lost 2 bases and 1 base, there was a span of 5 bases. The CDR3 length is 13 residues. The CDR3 reads CASSYPGNTEAFF. The DNA for the CDR3 is TGTGCCAGCAGTTACCCGGGGAACACTGAAGCTTTCTTT.

This clone was detected only once. This chain links TRBV28 with TRBJ2-7; D perhaps matches TRBD2 (5 bases). CDR1 MDHEN and CDR2 SYDVKM come from the germline V gene. This CDR3 contains 13 residues. V was shortened by 5 bases and J by 2 bases, with 10 bases between the two germline ends. Here the CDR3 reads CASSRGYTYEQYF. The DNA for the CDR3 is TGTGCCAGCAGTCGGGGTTATACCTACGAGCAGTACTTC.

This clone was detected a few times. The rearrangement joins TRBV21-1 to TRBJ1-1; TRBD1, the table's D call, lacks a check against the DNA. TRBV21-1 is marked as a pseudogene. The CDR3 length is 14 residues. The CDR3 reads CASIRTGLNTEAFF. The CDR3 DNA reads TGTGCCAGCATCAGGACAGGGCTGAACACTGAAGCTTTCTTT.

The chain combines TRBV12-3 or TRBV12-4 with TRBJ1-2, with D possibly TRBD1 on 5 matching bases. V lost 3 bases and J 8 bases, leaving 7 bases between the germline ends. The CDR3 contains 11 residues. CDR3 loop: CASSLGQGYTF. The CDR3 bases are TGTGCCAGCAGTTTGGGGCAAGGCTACACCTTC.

Remarks on this clone: The sample contains more than one DNA sequence encoding this CDR3. V usage is TRBV27 and J usage is TRBJ1-2; D perhaps matches TRBD1 (5 bases). V lost 6 bases, J lost 0 bases, and 11 bases lay in between. The CDR3 covers 14 residues. CDR1 and CDR2 from the germline V gene are MNHEY and SMNVEV (reference sequence). The CDR3 spells CASRTTGSNYGYTF. The CDR3 DNA reads as TGTGCCAGCAGGACCACAGGATCTAACTATGGCTACACCTTC.

V is TRBV3-1 (or the pseudogene TRBV3-2) and J is TRBJ2-1; 8 nucleotides match TRBD2. The CDR3 spans 15 residues. The germline gives CDR1 LGHDT, CDR2 YNNKEL (reference sequence). Germline trimming cut 4 bases from V and 6 bases from J; bases unmatched to any gene: 8. CDR3 in DNA: TGTGCCAGCAGCCTGGGGAGCGGGAGTCCCAATGAGCAGTTCTTC. Its translation is CASSLGSGSPNEQFF.

This CDR3 reads CASRGGGQFYEQYF. CDR3 coding DNA: TGTGCCAGCAGGGGAGGCGGCCAGTTCTACGAGCAGTACTTC. The chain employs TRBV9 and TRBJ2-7; a weak D match, TRBD2 (6 bases). In germline, CDR1 is SGDLS, CDR2 YYNGEE. Trimming took off 5 bases at V and 3 bases at J, with 15 bases between the two ends. This CDR3 spans 14 amino acids.

The chain combines TRBV5-6 with TRBJ2-1; no clear D. Between the trimmed V and J ends, which lost 1 base and 4 bases, there was a span of 6 bases. The CDR3 has 13 residues. CDR1 and CDR2 from the germline V gene are SGHDT and YYEEEE. The DNA of the CDR3 is TGTGCCAGCAGCTTGACTGCTTACAATGAGCAGTTCTTC. Translated, it gives CASSLTAYNEQFF.

This chain links TRBV29-1 with TRBJ2-3; TRBD2 matches at 8 bases. The germline CDR1 and CDR2 sequences are SQVTM and ANQGSEA. The CDR3 has 15 amino acids. The trim removed 7 bases at V and 1 base at J, leaving 10 bases unmatched. In DNA, the CDR3 is TGCAGCGCCAGGCCGGGACTAGGCCGCACAGATACGCAGTATTTT. Amino acids: CSARPGLGRTDTQYF.

V is TRBV11-2 and J is TRBJ2-7, with 11 bases that match TRBD2. CDR1 and CDR2 (germline): SGHAT, FQNNGV. The CDR3 consists of 15 residues. The V segment lost 5 bases and the J segment 0 bases; nucleotides outside the gene matches: 3. CDR3 coding DNA: TGTGCCAGCAGCATCGGGACTAGCGGCTCCTACGAGCAGTACTTC. Translating it yields CASSIGTSGSYEQYF.

The genes are TRBV7-9 and TRBJ1-2; a weak D match, TRBD1 (5 bases). Per the germline V gene, CDR1 is SEHNR and CDR2 is FQNEAQ (reference sequence). This CDR3 is built from 13 residues. Deletions cut 6 bases from V and 3 bases from J, with 11 bases between. CDR3: CASRPDRDYGYTF. The CDR3 coding sequence is TGTGCCAGCAGACCAGACAGAGACTATGGCTACACCTTC.

The chain uses TRBV4-1 and TRBJ2-1; D remains ambiguous. The V and J ends lost 4 bases and 7 bases respectively, with 8 bases between them. CDR1 MGHRA and CDR2 YSYEKL come from the germline V gene. This CDR3 has 12 amino acids. This chain's CDR3 is CASSLGGNEQFF. The CDR3 nucleotides are TGCGCCAGCAGCCTAGGCGGAAATGAGCAGTTCTTC.

The chain carries TRBV29-1 and TRBJ1-5, with D hard to call. With 6 bases removed from V and 0 bases from J, the gap between germline ends came to 9 bases. The germline gives CDR1 SQVTM, CDR2 ANQGSEA. The CDR3 is 13 amino acids. The CDR3, as DNA: TGCAGCGTGGCAAGTAATAGCAATCAGCCCCAGCATTTT. Translation gives CSVASNSNQPQHF. The entire variable domain, with the rest obtained from reference TRBV29-1 and TRBJ1-5, is as follows: SAVISQKPSRDICQRGTSLTIQCQVDSQVTMMFWYRQQPGQSLTLIATANQGSEATYESGFVIDKFPISRPNLTFSTLTVSNMSPEDSSIYLCSVASNSNQPQHFGDGTRLSIL.